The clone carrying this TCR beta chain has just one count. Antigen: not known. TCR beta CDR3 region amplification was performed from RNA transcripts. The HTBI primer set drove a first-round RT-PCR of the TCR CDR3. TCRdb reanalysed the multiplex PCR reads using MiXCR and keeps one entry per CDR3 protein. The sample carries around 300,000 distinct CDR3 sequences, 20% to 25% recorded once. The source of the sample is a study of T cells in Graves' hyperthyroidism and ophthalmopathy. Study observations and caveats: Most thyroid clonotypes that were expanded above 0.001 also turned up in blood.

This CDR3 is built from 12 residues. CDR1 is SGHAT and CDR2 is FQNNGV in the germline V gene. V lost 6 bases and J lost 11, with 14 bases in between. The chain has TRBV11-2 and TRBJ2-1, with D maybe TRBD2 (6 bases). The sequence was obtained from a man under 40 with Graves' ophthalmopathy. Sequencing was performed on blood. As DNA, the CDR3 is TGTGCCAGCAGAACGACTAGTAATAAGCAGTTCTTC. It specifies CASRTTSNKQFF. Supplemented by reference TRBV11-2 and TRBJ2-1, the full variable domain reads EAGVAQSPRYKIIEKRQSVAFWCNPISGHATLYWYQQILGQGPKLLIQFQNNGVVDDSQLPKDRFSAERLKGVDSTLKIQPAKLEDSAVYLCASRTTSNKQFFGPGTRLTVL.